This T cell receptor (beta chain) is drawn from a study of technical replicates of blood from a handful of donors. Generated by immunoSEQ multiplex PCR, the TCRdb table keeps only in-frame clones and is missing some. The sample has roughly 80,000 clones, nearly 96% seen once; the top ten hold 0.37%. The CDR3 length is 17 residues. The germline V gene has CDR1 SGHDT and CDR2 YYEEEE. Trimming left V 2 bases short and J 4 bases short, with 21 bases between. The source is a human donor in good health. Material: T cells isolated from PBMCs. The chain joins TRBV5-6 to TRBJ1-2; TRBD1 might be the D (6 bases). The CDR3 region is CASSFGPLETGTYGYTF. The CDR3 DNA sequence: TGTGCCAGCAGCTTCGGTCCCCTTGAAACAGGGACCTATGGCTACACCTTC.